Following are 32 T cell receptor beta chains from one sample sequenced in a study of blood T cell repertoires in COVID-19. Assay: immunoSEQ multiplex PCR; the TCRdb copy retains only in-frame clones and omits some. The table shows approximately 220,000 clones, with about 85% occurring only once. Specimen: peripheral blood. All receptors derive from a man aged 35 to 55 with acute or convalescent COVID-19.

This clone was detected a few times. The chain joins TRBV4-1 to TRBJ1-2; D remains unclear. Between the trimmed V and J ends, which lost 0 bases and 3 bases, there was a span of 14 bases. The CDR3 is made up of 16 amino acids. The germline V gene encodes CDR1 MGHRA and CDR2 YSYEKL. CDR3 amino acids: CASSQDPREVYYGYTF. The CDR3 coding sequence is TGCGCCAGCAGCCAAGATCCCCGGGAGGTCTACTATGGCTACACCTTC.

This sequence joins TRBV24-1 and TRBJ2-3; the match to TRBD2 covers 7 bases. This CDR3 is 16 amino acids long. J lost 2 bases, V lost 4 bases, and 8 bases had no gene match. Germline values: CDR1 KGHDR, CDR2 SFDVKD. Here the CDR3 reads CATSDHLAVVTDTQYF. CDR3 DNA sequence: TGTGCCACCAGTGACCACCTAGCGGTAGTCACAGATACGCAGTATTTT.

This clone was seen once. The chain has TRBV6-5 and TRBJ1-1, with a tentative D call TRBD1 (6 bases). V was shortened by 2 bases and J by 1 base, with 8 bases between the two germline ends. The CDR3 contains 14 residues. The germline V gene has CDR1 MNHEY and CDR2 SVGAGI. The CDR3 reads CASSYGTTNTEAFF. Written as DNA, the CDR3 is TGTGCCAGCAGTTACGGGACAACGAACACTGAAGCTTTCTTT.

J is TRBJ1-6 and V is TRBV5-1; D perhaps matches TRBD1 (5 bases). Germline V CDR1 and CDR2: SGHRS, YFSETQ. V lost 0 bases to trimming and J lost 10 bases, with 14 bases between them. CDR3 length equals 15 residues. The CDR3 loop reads CASSLGTPTESPLHF. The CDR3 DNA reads TGCGCCAGCAGCTTGGGGACACCGACAGAATCACCCCTCCACTTT.

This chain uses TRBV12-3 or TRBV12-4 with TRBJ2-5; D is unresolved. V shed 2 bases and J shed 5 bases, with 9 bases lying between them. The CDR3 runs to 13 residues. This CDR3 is CASSLSSLETQYF. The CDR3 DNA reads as TGTGCCAGCAGTTTATCGTCCCTGGAGACCCAGTACTTC.

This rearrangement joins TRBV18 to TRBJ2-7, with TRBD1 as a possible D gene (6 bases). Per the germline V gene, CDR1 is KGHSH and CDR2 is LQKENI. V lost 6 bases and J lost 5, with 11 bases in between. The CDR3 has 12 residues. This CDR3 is CASSRRTDEQYF. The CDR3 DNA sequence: TGTGCCAGCTCCCGACGGACAGACGAGCAGTACTTC.

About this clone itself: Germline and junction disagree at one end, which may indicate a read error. CDR3 loop: CASSHSGTQARGYTF. CDR3 nucleotide sequence: TGTGCCAGCAGTCACTCCGGGACACAAGCGAGGGGCTACACCTTC. The J gene is TRBJ1-2, the V gene TRBV6-5, with a possible D match to TRBD1 (6 bases). There are 15 residues in the CDR3. CDR1 MNHEY and CDR2 SVGAGI come from the germline V gene.

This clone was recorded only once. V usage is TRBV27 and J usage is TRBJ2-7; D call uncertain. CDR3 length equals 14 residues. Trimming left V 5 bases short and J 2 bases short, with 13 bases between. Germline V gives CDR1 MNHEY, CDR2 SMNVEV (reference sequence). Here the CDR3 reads CASSLVRWPYEQYF. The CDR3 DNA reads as TGTGCCAGCAGTCTGGTGAGGTGGCCCTACGAGCAGTACTTC.

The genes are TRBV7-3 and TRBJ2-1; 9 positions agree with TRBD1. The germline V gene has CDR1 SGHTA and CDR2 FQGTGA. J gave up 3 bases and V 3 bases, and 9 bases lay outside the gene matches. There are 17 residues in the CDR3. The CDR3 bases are TGTGCCAGCAGCTTGGGGGTCGGGACAGGGAACTACAATGAGCAGTTCTTC. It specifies CASSLGVGTGNYNEQFF.

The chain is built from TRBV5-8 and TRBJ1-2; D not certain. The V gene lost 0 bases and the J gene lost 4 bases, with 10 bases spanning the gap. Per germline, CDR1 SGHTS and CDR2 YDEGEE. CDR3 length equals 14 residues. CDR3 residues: CASSLGQVPYGYTF. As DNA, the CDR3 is TGTGCCAGCAGCTTGGGGCAGGTCCCCTATGGCTACACCTTC.

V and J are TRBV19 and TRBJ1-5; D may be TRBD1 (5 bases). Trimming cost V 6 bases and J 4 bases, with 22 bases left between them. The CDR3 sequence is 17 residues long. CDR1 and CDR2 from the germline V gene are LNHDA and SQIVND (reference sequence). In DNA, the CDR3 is TGTGCCAGTAGGCAGGGCGTCGTGGGGGGTCTAAATCAGCCCCAGCATTTT. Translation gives CASRQGVVGGLNQPQHF. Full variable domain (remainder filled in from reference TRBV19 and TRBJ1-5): DGGITQSPKYLFRKEGQNVTLSCEQNLNHDAMYWYRQDPGQGLRLIYYSQIVNDFQKGDIAEGYSVSREKKESFPLTVTSAQKNPTAFYLCASRQGVVGGLNQPQHFGDGTRLSIL.

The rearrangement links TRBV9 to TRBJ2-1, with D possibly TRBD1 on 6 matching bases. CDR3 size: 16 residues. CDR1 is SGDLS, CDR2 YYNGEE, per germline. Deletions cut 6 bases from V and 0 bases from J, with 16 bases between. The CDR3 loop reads CASNPQGKSSYNEQFF. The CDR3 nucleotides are TGTGCCAGCAACCCACAGGGAAAGAGCTCCTACAATGAGCAGTTCTTC.

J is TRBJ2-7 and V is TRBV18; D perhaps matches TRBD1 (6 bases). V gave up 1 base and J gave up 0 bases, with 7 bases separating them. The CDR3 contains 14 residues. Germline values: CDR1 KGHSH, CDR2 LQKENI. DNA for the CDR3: TGTGCCAGCTCACCACGGGACAACTCCTACGAGCAGTACTTC. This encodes CASSPRDNSYEQYF.

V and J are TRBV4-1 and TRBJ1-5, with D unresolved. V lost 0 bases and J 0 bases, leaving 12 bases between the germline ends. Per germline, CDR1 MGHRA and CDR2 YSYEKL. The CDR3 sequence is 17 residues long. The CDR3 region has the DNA TGCGCCAGCAGCCAAGAGGTAGGGAGAGATAGCAATCAGCCCCAGCATTTT. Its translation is CASSQEVGRDSNQPQHF.

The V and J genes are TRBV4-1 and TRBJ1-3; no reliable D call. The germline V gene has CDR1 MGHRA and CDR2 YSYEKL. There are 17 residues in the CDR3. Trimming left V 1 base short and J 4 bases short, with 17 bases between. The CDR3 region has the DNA TGCGCCAGCAGCCAAGGATTGGGCCCAGGAAAGGGAAACACCATATATTTT. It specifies CASSQGLGPGKGNTIYF.

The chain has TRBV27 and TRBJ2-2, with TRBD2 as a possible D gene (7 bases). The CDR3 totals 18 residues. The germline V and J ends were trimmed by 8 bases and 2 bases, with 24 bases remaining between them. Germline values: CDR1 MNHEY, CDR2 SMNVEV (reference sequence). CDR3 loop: CASRRNRGAEGNTGELFF. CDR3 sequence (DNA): TGTGCCAGCCGGAGAAACCGGGGGGCAGAGGGAAACACCGGGGAGCTGTTTTTT.

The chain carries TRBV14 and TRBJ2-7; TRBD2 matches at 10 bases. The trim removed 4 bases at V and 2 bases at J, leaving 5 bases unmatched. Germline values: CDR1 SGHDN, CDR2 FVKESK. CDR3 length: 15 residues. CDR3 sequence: CASSRLSGGAYEQYF. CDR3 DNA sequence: TGTGCCAGCAGCCGGTTAAGCGGGGGGGCCTACGAGCAGTACTTC.

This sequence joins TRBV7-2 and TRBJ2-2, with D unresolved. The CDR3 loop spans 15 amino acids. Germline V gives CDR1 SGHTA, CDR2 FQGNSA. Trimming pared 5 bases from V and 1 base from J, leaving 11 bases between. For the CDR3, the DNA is TGTGCCAGCAGCCCCTCGGCAGGGAACACCGGGGAGCTGTTTTTT. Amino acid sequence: CASSPSAGNTGELFF.

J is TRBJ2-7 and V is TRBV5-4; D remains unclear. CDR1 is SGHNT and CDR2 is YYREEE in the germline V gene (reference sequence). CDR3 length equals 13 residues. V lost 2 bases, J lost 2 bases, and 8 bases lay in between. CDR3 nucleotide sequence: TGTGCCAGCAGCTTCGAGCTGGCCTACGAGCAGTACTTC. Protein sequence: CASSFELAYEQYF.

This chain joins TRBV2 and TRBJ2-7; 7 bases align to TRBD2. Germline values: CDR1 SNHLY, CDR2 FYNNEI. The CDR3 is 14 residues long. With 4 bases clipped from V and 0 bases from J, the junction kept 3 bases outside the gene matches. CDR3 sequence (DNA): TGTGCCAGCAGTGTGTGGGAGGGCTCCTACGAGCAGTACTTC. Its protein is CASSVWEGSYEQYF.

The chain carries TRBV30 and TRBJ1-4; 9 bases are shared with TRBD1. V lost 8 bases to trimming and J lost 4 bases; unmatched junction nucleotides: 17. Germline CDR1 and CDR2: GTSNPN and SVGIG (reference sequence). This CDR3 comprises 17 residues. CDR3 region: CAGRDREMVAVNEKLFF. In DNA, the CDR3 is TGTGCCGGCCGGGACAGGGAAATGGTGGCTGTTAATGAAAAACTGTTTTTT.

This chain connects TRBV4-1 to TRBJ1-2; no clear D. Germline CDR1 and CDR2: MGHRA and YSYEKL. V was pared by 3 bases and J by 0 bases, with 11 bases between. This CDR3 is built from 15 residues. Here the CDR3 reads CASSQREEPNYGYTF. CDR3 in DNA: TGCGCCAGCAGCCAGAGGGAAGAACCTAACTATGGCTACACCTTC.

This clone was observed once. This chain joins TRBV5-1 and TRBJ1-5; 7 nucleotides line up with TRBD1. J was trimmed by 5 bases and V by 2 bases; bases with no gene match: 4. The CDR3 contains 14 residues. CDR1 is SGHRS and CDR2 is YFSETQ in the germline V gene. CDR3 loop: CASSFTTGDQPQHF. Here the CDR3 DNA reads TGCGCCAGCAGCTTTACCACAGGGGATCAGCCCCAGCATTTT.

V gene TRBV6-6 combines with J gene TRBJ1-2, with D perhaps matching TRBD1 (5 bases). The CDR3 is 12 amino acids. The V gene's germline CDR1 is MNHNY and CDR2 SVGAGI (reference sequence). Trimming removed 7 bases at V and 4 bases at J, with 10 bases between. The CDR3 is CASTPGSYGYTF. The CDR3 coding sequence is TGTGCCAGCACCCCAGGGTCCTATGGCTACACCTTC.

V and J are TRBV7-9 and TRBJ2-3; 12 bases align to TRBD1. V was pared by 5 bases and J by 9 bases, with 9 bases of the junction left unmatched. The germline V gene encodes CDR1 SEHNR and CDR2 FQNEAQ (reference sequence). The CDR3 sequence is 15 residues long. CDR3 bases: TGTGCCAGCAGCAGGGGGACAGGGGGCAAGGTAACGCAGTATTTT. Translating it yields CASSRGTGGKVTQYF.

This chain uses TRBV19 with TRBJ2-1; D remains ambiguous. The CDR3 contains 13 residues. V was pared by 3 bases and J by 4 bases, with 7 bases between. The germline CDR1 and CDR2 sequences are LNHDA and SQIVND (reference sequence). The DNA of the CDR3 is TGTGCCAGTAGTATCTGGCAGTACAATGAGCAGTTCTTC. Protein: CASSIWQYNEQFF.

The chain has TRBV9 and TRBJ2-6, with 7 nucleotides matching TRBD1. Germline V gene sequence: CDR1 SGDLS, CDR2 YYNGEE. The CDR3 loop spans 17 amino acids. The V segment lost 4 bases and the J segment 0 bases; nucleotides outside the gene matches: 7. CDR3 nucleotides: TGTGCCAGCAGCTATGACAGGGAAAACTCTGGGGCCAACGTCCTGACTTTC. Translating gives CASSYDRENSGANVLTF.

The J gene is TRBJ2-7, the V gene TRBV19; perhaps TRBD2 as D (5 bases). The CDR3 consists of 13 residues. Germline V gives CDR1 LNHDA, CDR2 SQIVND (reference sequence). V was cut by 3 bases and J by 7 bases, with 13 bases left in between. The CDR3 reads CASSIDGGLEQYF. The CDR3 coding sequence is TGTGCCAGTAGTATTGACGGTGGACTGGAGCAGTACTTC.

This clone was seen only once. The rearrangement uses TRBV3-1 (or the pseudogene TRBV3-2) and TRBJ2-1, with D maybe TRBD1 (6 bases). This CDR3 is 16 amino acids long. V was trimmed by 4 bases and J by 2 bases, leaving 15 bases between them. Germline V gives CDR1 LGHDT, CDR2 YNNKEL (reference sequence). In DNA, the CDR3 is TGTGCCAGCAGCCTATACGGTGGGGGCGCCTACAATGAGCAGTTCTTC. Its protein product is CASSLYGGGAYNEQFF.

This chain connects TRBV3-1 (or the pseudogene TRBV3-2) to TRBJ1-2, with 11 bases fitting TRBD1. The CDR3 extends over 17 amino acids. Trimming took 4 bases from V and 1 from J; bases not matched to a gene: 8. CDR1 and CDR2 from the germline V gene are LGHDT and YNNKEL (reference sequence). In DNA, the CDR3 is TGTGCCAGCAGCCGGTTGGACAGGGGGCGGGTTAACTATGGCTACACCTTC. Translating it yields CASSRLDRGRVNYGYTF.

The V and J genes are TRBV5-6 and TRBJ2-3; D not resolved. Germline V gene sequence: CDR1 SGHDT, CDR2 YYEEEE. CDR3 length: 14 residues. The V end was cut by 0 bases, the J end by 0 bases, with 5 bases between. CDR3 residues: CASSLGGSTDTQYF. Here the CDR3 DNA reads TGTGCCAGCAGCTTGGGAGGAAGCACAGATACGCAGTATTTT.

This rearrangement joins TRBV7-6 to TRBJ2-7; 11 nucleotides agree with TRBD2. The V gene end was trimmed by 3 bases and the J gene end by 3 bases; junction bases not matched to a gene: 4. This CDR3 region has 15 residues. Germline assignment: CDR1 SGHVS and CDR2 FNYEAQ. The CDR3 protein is CASSFQTSGGYEQYF. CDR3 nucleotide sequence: TGTGCCAGCAGCTTCCAAACTAGCGGGGGCTACGAGCAGTACTTC. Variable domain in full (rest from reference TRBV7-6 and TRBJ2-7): GAGVSQSPRYKVTKRGQDVALRCDPISGHVSLYWYRQALGQGPEFLTYFNYEAQQDKSGLPNDRFSAERPEGSISTLTIQRTEQRDSAMYRCASSFQTSGGYEQYFGPGTRLTVT.